A selection of T cell receptor beta chains follows, all from one sample in a study of blood T cell repertoires in COVID-19. Clones were read by immunoSEQ multiplex PCR, and TCRdb kept only the in-frame ones, dropping some. This sample has 350,000 or so clones; more than 70% occur once, and the top ten carry approximately 1%. The sample taken for sequencing was PBMCs or T cells enriched from blood (not recorded which). Every receptor here comes from a woman in her thirties who had been exposed to COVID-19. Each CDR3 is given with its conserved first and last residue. D genes are given only for firm matches. The size field is filled for only some rows; it gives once, few, many or a size class.

.,TRBV11-2,.,TRBJ1-2,TGTGCCAGCAGCTTCTCAGGGGCTGGGGTACTTAACTATGGCTACACCTTC,CASSFSGAGVLNYGYTF
.,TRBV7-9,.,TRBJ2-7,TGTGCCAGCAGCTTAGATCTCGTCTCCTACGAGCAGTACTTC,CASSLDLVSYEQYF
.,TRBV24-1,.,TRBJ2-2,TGTGCCACCAGTGATTTGGGGGAGGTTACCGGGGAGCTGTTTTTT,CATSDLGEVTGELFF
TRBD2,TRBV3-1/TRBV3-2,.,TRBJ2-1,TGTGCCAGCAGCCTAACTAGCGGGAGGTACAATGAGCAGTTCTTC,CASSLTSGRYNEQFF
TRBD1,TRBV7-9,.,TRBJ2-7,TGTGCCAGCAGCCAACTCGACAGGGGACCCTCCTACGAGCAGTACTTC,CASSQLDRGPSYEQYF
TRBD1,TRBV19,.,TRBJ1-1,TGTGCCAGTAGTACCAACCCTCACAGGGGTGGTACTGAAGCTTTCTTT,CASSTNPHRGGTEAFF
.,TRBV28,.,TRBJ1-4,TGTGCCAGCAGTTGGGGCGAAAAACTGTTTTTT,CASSWGEKLFF
TRBD2,TRBV11-2,.,TRBJ2-7,TGTGCCAGCAGCACTAGCGGATACGAGCAGTACTTC,CASSTSGYEQYF
.,TRBV28,.,TRBJ2-2,TGTGCCAGCACCACGGCCGGTCAGGCGAACACCGGGGAGCTGTTTTTT,CASTTAGQANTGELFF
TRBD1,TRBV5-6,.,TRBJ2-7,TGTGCCAGCAGCCGCCGGGTGGGACAGGGGGCCTACGAGCAGTACTTC,CASSRRVGQGAYEQYF
.,TRBV29-1,.,TRBJ2-7,TGCAGCGTTGAAGGGGCTCAGGGAGGGACAAACTACGAGCAGTACTTC,CSVEGAQGGTNYEQYF
.,TRBV28,.,TRBJ1-5,TGTGCCAGCAGGACAGTTCGCAATCAGCCCCAGCATTTT,CASRTVRNQPQHF
.,TRBV23-1,.,TRBJ2-7,TGCGCCAGCAGTTCTGCGGGGACCCGGGCCTACGAGCAGTACTTC,CASSSAGTRAYEQYF
TRBD2,TRBV7-9,.,TRBJ2-3,TGTGCCAGCAGCTTAGTCGGGGGGGGCACAGATACGCAGTATTTT,CASSLVGGGTDTQYF
.,TRBV4-1,.,TRBJ1-5,TGCGCCAGCAGCGCGAGGATCGACAGCAATCAGCCCCAGCATTTT,CASSARIDSNQPQHF
.,TRBV12-5,.,TRBJ1-6,TGTGCTAGTGGTTTACAGAATTCACCCCTCCACTTT,CASGLQNSPLHF
.,TRBV7-9,.,TRBJ1-5,TGTGCCAGCAGCTTAGTTAGGTCCGGGAATAGCAATCAGCCCCAGCATTTT,CASSLVRSGNSNQPQHF
TRBD2,TRBV5-1,once,TRBJ2-7,TGCGCCAGCAGCTTCAGCGGGGGGGAGCAGTACTTC,CASSFSGGEQYF
TRBD1,TRBV5-1,few,TRBJ1-4,TGCGCCAGCAGCTTGGGAGACAGGGGCAGAGAAAAACTGTTTTTT,CASSLGDRGREKLFF
.,TRBV9,.,TRBJ2-6,TGTGCCAGCAGCCCCGACAGCTTTGGGGCCAACGTCCTGACTTTC,CASSPDSFGANVLTF
TRBD2,TRBV28,few,TRBJ2-7,TGTGCCAGCCTCGGACTAGCGGGAGGGCCCTACGAGCAGTACTTC,CASLGLAGGPYEQYF